This T cell receptor beta chain appears in the sequencing data of a study of memory CD4+ T cells and cytomegalovirus serostatus. Germline-derived CDR1 and CDR2 are SEHNR and FQNEAQ (reference sequence). The V end was cut by 1 base, the J end by 3 bases, with 7 bases between. The CDR3 sequence is 13 residues long. The sort gate was single viable CD3+CD4+CD8-CD45RO+ cells for memory CD4+ T cells. The repertoire was sequenced with immunoSEQ multiplex PCR; TCRdb's copy has only in-frame clones and lacks some. This sample has about 82,000 clones; more than 70% occur once, and the top ten carry around 0.84%.

The chain combines TRBV7-9 with TRBJ2-7, with D hard to call. The sequence derives from an adult in good health and CMV-seronegative. Specimen: memory CD4+ T cells from blood. CDR3 DNA sequence: TGTGCCAGCAGCTTAGGGGCGCTCTACGAGCAGTACTTC. This encodes CASSLGALYEQYF.